Reported below is one T cell receptor (beta chain). Its antigen is as yet unknown. The data derive from a study of T cell responses to AZD1222 COVID-19 vaccine. Overall study findings and caveats: Spike-specific TCR depth and breadth grew after two AZD1222 doses.

CDR3 length: 17 residues. Germline trimming cut 1 base from V and 7 bases from J; bases unmatched to any gene: 10. The V gene's germline CDR1 is MGHRA and CDR2 YSYEKL. Assay: immunoSEQ multiplex PCR; the TCRdb copy retains only in-frame clones and omits some. The data hold 55,000 to 75,000 clones, with around nine tenths observed a single time. This rearrangement joins TRBV4-1 to TRBJ2-7; 13 positions match TRBD2. The sample consisted of peripheral blood, taken on day 0 of AZD1222 vaccination. The clonotype was recovered from an adult in good health. CDR3 sequence: CASSQGRGLAGDPEQYF. In nucleotides, the CDR3 is TGCGCCAGCAGCCAAGGGCGCGGACTAGCGGGAGATCCAGAGCAGTACTTC.